The T cell receptor (beta chain) under discussion was sequenced for a study of regulatory T cells in long-lasting Graves disease. This CDR3 is 13 amino acids long. V was clipped by 2 bases and J by 2 bases, with 8 bases between them. Germline CDR1 is GTSNPN and CDR2 is SVGIG (reference sequence). This clonotype was picked up many times. With iRepertoire HTBI primers and Arm-PCR of CDR3 regions, TCR beta libraries were built. In the original processing: Samples jointly harbored about 65 TRBV and over 11 TRBJ segments. A single record per CDR3 protein comes from TCRdb applying MiXCR to the multiplex PCR reads. The V and J calls, along with clone size, are taken from TCRdb and not from the paper's own processing. This repertoire shows approximately 350,000 distinct CDR3 sequences, around 15% found once; its top ten account for 20%. Regarding time point: newly diagnosed GD, antithyroid drugs for less than 3 months. From PBMCs, RNA was extracted and then used to make the TCR library.

A further study also used this sample, focusing on T cells in Graves' hyperthyroidism and ophthalmopathy.

The sample here was peripheral blood mononuclear cells (PBMCs), taken at new diagnosis, from a patient treated with antithyroid drugs. This TCR came from a young woman with Graves disease. The chain employs TRBV30 and TRBJ2-3; the D is unclear. The CDR3, as DNA: TGTGCCTGGAGTCCCGGAAACACAGATACGCAGTATTTT. This translates into CAWSPGNTDTQYF.